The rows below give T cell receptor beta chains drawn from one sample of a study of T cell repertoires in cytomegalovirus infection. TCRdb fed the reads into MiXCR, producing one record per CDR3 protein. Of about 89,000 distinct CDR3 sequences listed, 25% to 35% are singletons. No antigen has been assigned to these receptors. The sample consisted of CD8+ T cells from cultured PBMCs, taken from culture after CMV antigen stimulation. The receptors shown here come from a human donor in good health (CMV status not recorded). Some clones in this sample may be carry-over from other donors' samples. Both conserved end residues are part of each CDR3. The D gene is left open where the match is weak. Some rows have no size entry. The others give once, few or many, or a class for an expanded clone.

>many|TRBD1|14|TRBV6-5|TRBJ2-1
CASSYGTGGDEQFF
TGTGCCAGCAGTTACGGGACAGGGGGGGATGAGCAGTTCTTC
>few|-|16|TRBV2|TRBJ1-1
CASSGPSGQGSTEAFF
TGTGCCAGCAGTGGGCCCTCGGGGCAGGGGAGTACTGAAGCTTTCTTT
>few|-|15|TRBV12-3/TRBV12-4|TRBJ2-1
CASSLGRQGGSEQFF
TGTGCCAGCAGTTTAGGGAGACAGGGAGGAAGTGAGCAGTTCTTC
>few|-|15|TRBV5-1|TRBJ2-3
CASSFTGGHTDTQYF
TGCGCCAGCAGCTTCACCGGGGGGCACACAGATACGCAGTATTTT
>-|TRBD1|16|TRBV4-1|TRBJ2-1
CASSQDEDRVYNEQFF
TGCGCCAGCAGCCAAGACGAGGACAGGGTCTACAATGAGCAGTTCTTC
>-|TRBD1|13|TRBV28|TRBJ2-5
CASSGGPQETQYF
TGTGCCAGCTCAGGGGGCCCCCAAGAGACCCAGTACTTC
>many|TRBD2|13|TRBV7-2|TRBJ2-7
CASSSGLNYEQYF
TGTGCCAGCAGCTCGGGACTAAACTACGAGCAGTACTTC
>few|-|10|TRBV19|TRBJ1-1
CASKKGEAFF
TGTGCCAGTAAAAAGGGTGAAGCTTTCTTT
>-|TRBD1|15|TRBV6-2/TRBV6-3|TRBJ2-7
CASSYSRDRVDVQYF
TGTGCCAGCAGTTACTCGCGGGACAGGGTTGACGTGCAGTACTTC
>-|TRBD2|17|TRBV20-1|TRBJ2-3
CSASPELAGGQGDTQYF
TGCAGTGCAAGCCCGGAACTAGCGGGGGGGCAGGGAGATACGCAGTATTTT
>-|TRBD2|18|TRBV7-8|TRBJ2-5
CASSLLAGGPSHGETQYF
TGTGCCAGCAGCTTACTAGCGGGGGGGCCTTCCCACGGAGAGACCCAGTACTTC
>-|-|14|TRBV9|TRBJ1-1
CASTPQGVGTEAFF
TGTGCCAGCACACCACAGGGCGTGGGCACTGAAGCTTTCTTT
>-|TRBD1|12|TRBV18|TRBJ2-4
CASSRDSNIQYF
TGTGCCAGCTCACGGGACAGTAACATTCAGTACTTC
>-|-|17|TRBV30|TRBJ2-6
CAWSLPGYPSGANVLTF
TGTGCCTGGAGCCTACCGGGCTATCCCTCTGGGGCCAACGTCCTGACTTTC
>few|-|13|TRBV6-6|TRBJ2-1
CASSYSIGNEQFF
TGTGCCAGCAGTTACTCTATCGGTAATGAGCAGTTCTTC
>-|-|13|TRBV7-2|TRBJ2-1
CASRPLSTDEQFF
TGTGCCAGCAGACCACTTTCGACAGATGAGCAGTTCTTC
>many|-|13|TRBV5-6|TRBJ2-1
CASSLSNYNEQFF
TGTGCCAGCAGCTTGAGCAACTACAATGAGCAGTTCTTC
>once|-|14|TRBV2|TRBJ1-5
CASSRHQGDQPQHF
TGTGCCAGCAGCCGGCACCAGGGAGATCAGCCCCAGCATTTT
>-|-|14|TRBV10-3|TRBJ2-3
CAITPGTSTDTQYF
TGTGCCATCACACCTGGGACTAGCACAGATACGCAGTATTTT
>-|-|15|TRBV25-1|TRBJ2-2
CASSEWGSVGGELFF
TGTGCCAGCAGTGAATGGGGCAGCGTCGGCGGGGAGCTGTTTTTT
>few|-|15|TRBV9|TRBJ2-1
CASSVEGWSYNEQFF
TGTGCCAGCAGCGTAGAGGGATGGTCCTACAATGAGCAGTTCTTC
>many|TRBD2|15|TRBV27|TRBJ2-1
CASSLLAGAYNEQFF
TGTGCCAGCAGTTTACTAGCGGGGGCTTACAATGAGCAGTTCTTC
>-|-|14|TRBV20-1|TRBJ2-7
CSARPPRDPYEQYF
TGCAGTGCTAGACCCCCTAGGGACCCCTACGAGCAGTACTTC
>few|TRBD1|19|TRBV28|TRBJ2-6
CASSLFPGQGASGANVLTF
TGTGCCAGCAGTTTATTTCCGGGACAGGGGGCTTCTGGGGCCAACGTCCTGACTTTC
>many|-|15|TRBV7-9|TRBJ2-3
CASSLGGRNTDTQYF
TGTGCCAGCAGCTTAGGAGGTCGGAACACAGATACGCAGTATTTT
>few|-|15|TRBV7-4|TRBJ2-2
CASSLPLVEAGELFF
TGTGCCAGCAGCTTACCCCTAGTTGAGGCCGGGGAGCTGTTTTTT
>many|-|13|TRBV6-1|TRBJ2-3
CASTLTSTDTQYF
TGTGCCAGCACCCTTACTAGCACAGATACGCAGTATTTT
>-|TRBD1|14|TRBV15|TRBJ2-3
CATSTDRGGNTQYF
TGTGCCACCAGCACCGACAGGGGCGGGAATACGCAGTATTTT
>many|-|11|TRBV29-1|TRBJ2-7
CSVEVAYEQYF
TGCAGCGTTGAAGTTGCTTACGAGCAGTACTTC
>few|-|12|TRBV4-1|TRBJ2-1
CASSQAPHEQFF
TGCGCCAGCAGCCAAGCCCCCCATGAGCAGTTCTTC
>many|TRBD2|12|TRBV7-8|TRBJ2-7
CASSGWGGEQYF
TGTGCCAGCAGCGGCTGGGGGGGCGAGCAGTACTTC
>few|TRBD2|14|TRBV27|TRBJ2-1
CASSWGLADNEQFF
TGTGCCAGCAGTTGGGGACTAGCGGACAATGAGCAGTTCTTC
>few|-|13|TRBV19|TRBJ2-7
CASKSQGSYEQYF
TGTGCCAGTAAAAGTCAGGGGAGCTACGAGCAGTACTTC
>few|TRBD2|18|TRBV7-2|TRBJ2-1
CASSAGLAGGPTYNEQFF
TGTGCCAGCAGCGCAGGACTAGCGGGGGGGCCTACCTACAATGAGCAGTTCTTC
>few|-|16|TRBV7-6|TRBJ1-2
CASSLNVAGSGNGYTF
TGTGCCAGCAGCTTAAACGTTGCGGGGTCGGGGAATGGCTACACCTTC
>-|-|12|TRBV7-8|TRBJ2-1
CASSLVRNEQFF
TGTGCCAGCAGCTTAGTCCGCAATGAGCAGTTCTTC
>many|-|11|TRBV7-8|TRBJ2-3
CASSSWDTQYF
TGTGCCAGCAGCTCCTGGGATACGCAGTATTTT
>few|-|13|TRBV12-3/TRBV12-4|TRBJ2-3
CASSFPGTDTQYF
TGTGCCAGCAGTTTTCCGGGCACAGATACGCAGTATTTT
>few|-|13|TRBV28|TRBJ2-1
CASRSGWYNEQFF
TGTGCCAGCAGGTCGGGGTGGTACAATGAGCAGTTCTTC
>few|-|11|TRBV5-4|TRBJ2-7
CASSSFYEQYF
TGTGCCAGCAGCTCTTTCTACGAGCAGTACTTC
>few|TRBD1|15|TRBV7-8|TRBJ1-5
CASSRQGTGNQPQHF
TGTGCCAGCAGCCGACAGGGAACCGGAAATCAGCCCCAGCATTTT
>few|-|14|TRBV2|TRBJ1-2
CASSDPGTNYGYTF
TGTGCCAGCAGTGACCCAGGAACTAACTATGGCTACACCTTC
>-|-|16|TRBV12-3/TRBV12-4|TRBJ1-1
CASSPGLGTVNTEAFF
TGTGCCAGCAGCCCAGGTTTAGGGACGGTGAACACTGAAGCTTTCTTT
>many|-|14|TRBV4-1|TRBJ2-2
CASSRPKNTGELFF
TGCGCCAGCAGCCGCCCTAAGAACACCGGGGAGCTGTTTTTT
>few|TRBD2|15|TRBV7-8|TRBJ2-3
CASGLAGGPTDTQYF
TGTGCCAGCGGACTAGCGGGGGGCCCCACAGATACGCAGTATTTT
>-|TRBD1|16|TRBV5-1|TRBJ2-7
CASSTRDRDYRYEQYF
TGCGCCAGCAGCACCCGGGACAGGGATTATAGGTACGAGCAGTACTTC
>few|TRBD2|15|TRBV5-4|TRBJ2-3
CASRPWGGATDTQYF
TGTGCCAGCAGACCGTGGGGGGGAGCGACAGATACGCAGTATTTT
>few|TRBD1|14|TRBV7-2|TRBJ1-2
CASSLARTGHGYTF
TGTGCCAGCAGCTTAGCGAGGACAGGGCATGGCTACACCTTC
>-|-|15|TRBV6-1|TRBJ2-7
CASSEIGQNPYEQYF
TGTGCCAGCAGTGAAATAGGACAGAATCCCTACGAGCAGTACTTC
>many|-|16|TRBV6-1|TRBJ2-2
CASSLGTRKSTGELFF
TGTGCCAGCAGTCTTGGGACACGGAAGAGCACCGGGGAGCTGTTTTTT
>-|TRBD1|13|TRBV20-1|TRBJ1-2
CSARDRDSYGYTF
TGCAGTGCTAGAGATCGGGACAGCTATGGCTACACCTTC
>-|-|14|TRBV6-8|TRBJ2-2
CASSNAWNTGELFF
TGTGCCAGCTCAAACGCTTGGAACACCGGGGAGCTGTTTTTT
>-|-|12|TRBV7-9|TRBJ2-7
CASSQESDEQYF
TGTGCCAGCAGTCAGGAGAGCGACGAGCAGTACTTC
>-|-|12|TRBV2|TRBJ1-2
CASSDEVYGYTF
TGTGCCAGCAGTGATGAGGTTTATGGCTACACCTTC
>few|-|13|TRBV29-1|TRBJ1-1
CSVGPGMNTEAFF
TGCAGCGTTGGCCCCGGGATGAACACTGAAGCTTTCTTT
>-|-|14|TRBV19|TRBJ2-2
CASSIPDYTGELFF
TGTGCCAGTAGTATTCCAGATTACACCGGGGAGCTGTTTTTT
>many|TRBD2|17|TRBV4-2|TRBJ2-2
CASSQDIAGMGFGELFF
TGTGCCAGCAGCCAGGACATAGCGGGGATGGGTTTCGGGGAGCTGTTTTTT